The rows below give T cell receptor beta chains drawn from one sample of a study of cytomegalovirus exposure and HLA in healthy donors. Generated by immunoSEQ multiplex PCR, the TCRdb table keeps only in-frame clones and is missing some. The data show hundreds of thousands of clones, roughly 84% seen once. The sequencing input was PBMCs. These receptors all stem from a man in his late teens or twenties in good health and CMV-seropositive. CDR3s include the opening cysteine and the closing phenylalanine or tryptophan. D genes are given only for firm matches. Clone sizes are given selectively: once, few, many, or a class where the clone is expanded.

>NA|TRBV15|NA|TRBJ2-1
CATSRDVLFPGNEQFF
TGTGCCACCAGCAGAGATGTACTTTTCCCTGGGAATGAGCAGTTCTTC
>NA|TRBV15|TRBD2|TRBJ2-3
CATSSREREFTDTQYF
TGTGCCACCAGCTCGCGGGAGCGGGAGTTCACAGATACGCAGTATTTT
>once|TRBV7-8|TRBD1|TRBJ2-1
CASSLYRVTQGDEQFF
TGTGCCAGCAGCTTGTATAGAGTTACCCAGGGGGATGAGCAGTTCTTC
>many|TRBV4-3|TRBD2|TRBJ2-1
CASSHWTSGYIYNEQFF
TGCGCCAGCAGCCACTGGACTAGCGGGTATATTTACAATGAGCAGTTCTTC
>NA|TRBV4-3|TRBD1|TRBJ1-4
CASSLRQGLPWEKLFF
TGCGCCAGCAGCCTAAGACAGGGACTACCGTGGGAAAAACTGTTTTTT
>NA|TRBV7-8|NA|TRBJ1-4
CASSFRDGNEKLFF
TGTGCCAGCAGCTTCAGGGACGGGAATGAAAAACTGTTTTTT
>NA|TRBV2|TRBD1|TRBJ2-7
CASSQDRSYEQYF
TGTGCCAGCAGTCAGGACAGGTCCTACGAGCAGTACTTC
>NA|TRBV25-1|TRBD2|TRBJ2-1
CASSVRAGAGEQFF
TGTGCCAGCAGTGTCAGAGCGGGAGCCGGTGAGCAGTTCTTC
>once|TRBV7-3|NA|TRBJ1-2
CASSLGPGTIDYGYTF
TGTGCCAGCAGCTTGGGGCCCGGGACAATTGACTATGGCTACACCTTC
>NA|TRBV25-1|TRBD1|TRBJ1-4
CASSDQQGGSEKLFF
TGTGCCAGCAGTGACCAACAGGGGGGGAGTGAAAAACTGTTTTTT
>NA|TRBV9|TRBD2|TRBJ2-2
CASSVATYTSGPGELFF
TGTGCCAGCAGCGTAGCTACATATACTAGCGGGCCCGGGGAGCTGTTTTTT
>NA|TRBV4-2|NA|TRBJ2-2
CASSWAGIDTGELFF
TGTGCCAGCAGCTGGGCGGGGATCGACACCGGGGAGCTGTTTTTT
>few|TRBV11-2|NA|TRBJ1-1
CASSLVSQVVAFF
TGTGCCAGCAGCTTAGTTTCCCAGGTTGTAGCTTTCTTT
>NA|TRBV30|NA|TRBJ2-3
CAWMGLTDTQYF
TGTGCCTGGATGGGCCTCACAGATACGCAGTATTTT
>NA|TRBV4-2|NA|TRBJ1-5
CASSQDYSNQPQHF
TGTGCCAGCAGCCAAGATTATAGCAATCAGCCCCAGCATTTT
>NA|TRBV6-1|NA|TRBJ1-5
CASSGRLMGGNQPQHF
TGTGCCAGCAGTGGTCGACTCATGGGGGGCAATCAGCCCCAGCATTTT
>few|TRBV7-9|NA|TRBJ1-2
CASSLGGYGYTF
TGTGCCAGCAGCTTAGGGGGGTATGGCTACACCTTC
>NA|TRBV6-5|NA|TRBJ1-1
CASSNRGGNTEAFF
TGTGCCAGCAGTAACCGGGGGGGGAACACTGAAGCTTTCTTT
>NA|TRBV27|NA|TRBJ2-6
CASSPGWRVRSGANVLTF
TGTGCCAGCAGTCCCGGGTGGAGGGTCCGCTCTGGGGCCAACGTCCTGACTTTC
>NA|TRBV7-6|NA|TRBJ2-1
CASSLARSYNEQFF
TGTGCCAGCAGCTTAGCGCGGTCCTACAATGAGCAGTTCTTC
>NA|TRBV15|NA|TRBJ2-6
CATSRDNRLGSTLSGANVLTF
TGTGCCACCAGCAGAGATAATAGGTTGGGAAGCACTCTCTCTGGGGCCAACGTCCTGACTTTC
>NA|TRBV7-8|NA|TRBJ1-1
CASSLGRATEAFF
TGTGCCAGCAGCTTAGGTCGAGCGACTGAAGCTTTCTTT
>NA|TRBV11-2|NA|TRBJ2-7
CASSSPSRGAYEQYF
TGTGCCAGCAGCTCCCCGAGTCGTGGAGCATACGAGCAGTACTTC
>NA|TRBV10-3|NA|TRBJ1-1
CAIGGLPGETEAFF
TGTGCCATCGGGGGGCTCCCGGGGGAAACTGAAGCTTTCTTT
>NA|TRBV6-6|TRBD2|TRBJ2-3
CASSYEGLAFSF
TGTGCCAGCAGTTACGAGGGACTAGCTTTCAGTTTT
>NA|TRBV9|TRBD2|TRBJ2-3
CASSGGGLAGVDTQYF
TGTGCCAGCAGCGGGGGTGGACTAGCGGGAGTAGATACGCAGTATTTT
>NA|TRBV29-1|TRBD1|TRBJ2-5
CSVATGSETQYF
TGCAGCGTGGCGACAGGGTCAGAGACCCAGTACTTC
>NA|TRBV6-1|NA|TRBJ1-2
CASSEVRDYGYTF
TGTGCCAGCAGTGAAGTCAGAGACTATGGCTACACCTTC
>NA|TRBV6-5|NA|TRBJ2-5
CASSYYLGRKKETQYF
TGTGCCAGCAGTTACTACCTCGGGCGAAAAAAAGAGACCCAGTACTTC
>NA|TRBV15|NA|TRBJ1-1
CATSSIMDVRAEAFF
TGTGCCACCAGCAGTATTATGGACGTGCGTGCTGAAGCTTTCTTT
>NA|TRBV18|NA|TRBJ2-7
CASSPGTSYEQYF
TGTGCCAGCTCACCAGGGACCTCCTACGAGCAGTACTTC
>NA|TRBV5-4|NA|TRBJ2-1
CASSLATNNEQFF
TGTGCCAGCAGCTTGGCGACCAACAATGAGCAGTTCTTC
>NA|TRBV29-1|NA|TRBJ1-1
CSVAGRGTEAFF
TGCAGCGTTGCGGGCAGGGGAACTGAAGCTTTCTTT
>NA|TRBV29-1|NA|TRBJ2-5
CSVMGAETQYF
TGCAGCGTTATGGGGGCCGAGACCCAGTACTTC
>NA|TRBV30|NA|TRBJ1-3
CAWSVYGSGNTIYF
TGTGCCTGGAGTGTATACGGATCGGGAAACACCATATATTTT
>NA|TRBV29-1|NA|TRBJ1-1
CSVVARMNTEAFF
TGCAGCGTTGTTGCCCGGATGAACACTGAAGCTTTCTTT
>NA|TRBV7-3|TRBD2|TRBJ2-1
CASSLTGRGEQFF
TGTGCCAGCAGCTTAACGGGGAGGGGTGAGCAGTTCTTC
>once|TRBV10-3|NA|TRBJ2-6
CAISVRVLRSVGVSGANVLTF
TGTGCCATCAGTGTAAGAGTTCTGAGAAGCGTTGGAGTCTCTGGGGCCAACGTCCTGACTTTC
>NA|TRBV25-1|NA|TRBJ1-1
CASSGGGFEAFF
TGTGCCAGCAGTGGAGGGGGATTTGAAGCTTTCTTT
>NA|TRBV27|TRBD1|TRBJ2-7
CASGEPGQTYEQYF
TGTGCCAGTGGGGAACCGGGACAGACCTACGAGCAGTACTTC
>NA|TRBV9|TRBD1|TRBJ2-7
CASTRDRDGEQYF
TGTGCCAGCACCCGGGACAGGGATGGCGAGCAGTACTTC
>NA|TRBV15|NA|TRBJ1-2
CATSRDYGVFPYGYTF
TGTGCCACCAGCAGAGATTATGGGGTGTTCCCCTATGGCTACACCTTC
>NA|TRBV5-1|NA|TRBJ2-7
CASSLFWTYEQYF
TGCGCCAGCAGCTTGTTTTGGACCTACGAGCAGTACTTC
>once|TRBV6-5|NA|TRBJ2-7
CASSYSPSSYEQYF
TGTGCCAGCAGTTACTCGCCATCCTCCTACGAGCAGTACTTC
>NA|TRBV5-4|NA|TRBJ2-7
CASSLAGSDEQYF
TGTGCCAGCAGCTTGGCGGGATCCGACGAGCAGTACTTC
>NA|TRBV18|NA|TRBJ1-5
CASSPNTDNQPQHF
TGTGCCAGCTCACCAAATACAGACAATCAGCCCCAGCATTTT
>NA|TRBV2|TRBD1|TRBJ1-1
CASRKQGADTEAFF
TGTGCCAGCAGGAAACAGGGGGCGGACACTGAAGCTTTCTTT
>NA|TRBV6-1|NA|TRBJ1-2
CASSSWDSGSYGYTF
TGTGCCAGCAGTTCTTGGGACTCGGGCAGCTATGGCTACACCTTC
>NA|TRBV5-4|NA|TRBJ2-7
CASSYRGAFSSYEQYF
TGTGCCAGCAGCTACCGGGGGGCGTTTAGCTCCTACGAGCAGTACTTC
>NA|TRBV6-1|NA|TRBJ2-6
CASSDRPRILSGANVLTF
TGTGCCAGCAGTGACCGGCCAAGAATACTCTCTGGGGCCAACGTCCTGACTTTC
>NA|TRBV6-1|NA|TRBJ2-7
CASSELSVGYQIREQYF
TGTGCCAGCAGTGAACTTTCTGTCGGGTACCAAATACGGGAGCAGTACTTC
>NA|TRBV27|NA|TRBJ1-1
CASSLLGRNTEAFF
TGTGCCAGCAGTTTATTGGGGAGAAACACTGAAGCTTTCTTT
>NA|TRBV28|NA|TRBJ1-5
CASSSVQGHQPQHF
TGTGCCAGCAGCTCTGTCCAGGGGCATCAGCCCCAGCATTTT
>NA|TRBV6-6|NA|TRBJ2-7
CASSGISDRSYEQYF
TGTGCCAGCAGTGGGATTTCAGACCGCTCCTACGAGCAGTACTTC
>many|TRBV11-2|NA|TRBJ2-7
CASSLDYRGPYEQYF
TGTGCCAGCAGCTTAGATTATAGGGGTCCCTACGAGCAGTACTTC
>NA|TRBV29-1|TRBD1|TRBJ1-3
CSGLDRAGNTIYF
TGCAGCGGGTTGGACAGGGCTGGAAACACCATATATTTT
>NA|TRBV5-4|NA|TRBJ2-7
CASSPLGFHEQYF
TGTGCCAGCAGCCCTCTGGGCTTTCACGAGCAGTACTTC
>NA|TRBV7-9|NA|TRBJ2-1
CASSATGEQFF
TGTGCCAGCAGCGCAACTGGTGAGCAGTTCTTC
>NA|TRBV14|TRBD2|TRBJ2-7
CASSAGLAGASSNEQYF
TGTGCCAGCAGCGCAGGACTAGCGGGAGCCTCATCCAACGAGCAGTACTTC
>NA|TRBV9|NA|TRBJ1-2
CASSVTDIRHYGYTF
TGTGCCAGCAGCGTAACCGACATTAGGCACTATGGCTACACCTTC